Presented here are 17 T cell receptor beta chains from one specimen sequenced in a study of cytomegalovirus exposure and HLA in healthy donors. The PCR made use of 60 Vbeta and 13 Jbeta primers. Sequencing was performed with immunoSEQ multiplex PCR; in TCRdb, only in-frame clones are kept and a portion is missing. Here the sample spans some 80,000 clones, around 78% being singletons. Sequenced: PBMCs. Source of these receptors: a young man in good health and CMV-seropositive.

V usage is TRBV5-4 and J usage is TRBJ2-7; possibly TRBD2 for D (6 bases). Germline lookup yields CDR1 SGHNT and CDR2 YYREEE (reference sequence). This CDR3 has 14 residues. V lost 0 bases, J lost 0 bases, and 7 bases lay in between. The CDR3 DNA is TGTGCCAGCAGCTTGGCGGGACTCTCCTACGAGCAGTACTTC. It translates to CASSLAGLSYEQYF.

The chain joins TRBV6-6 to TRBJ2-1; D is ambiguous. Germline CDR1 is MNHNY and CDR2 is SVGAGI (reference sequence). CDR3 length equals 14 residues. The ends were cut back, 8 bases at V and 7 bases at J, with 18 bases in the middle. The CDR3 here is CASLTLPVSNEQFF. CDR3 nucleotide sequence: TGTGCCAGCCTCACTTTACCTGTTTCGAATGAGCAGTTCTTC.

The V call is TRBV6-5, the J call TRBJ2-6; possible D gene TRBD2, 5 bases. The V end was cut by 6 bases, the J end by 0 bases, with 9 bases between. The CDR3 sequence is 15 residues long. Germline V gene data show CDR1 as MNHEY and CDR2 as SVGAGI. The CDR3 reads CASRSGGSGANVLTF. CDR3 DNA: TGTGCCAGCAGGAGTGGAGGCTCTGGGGCCAACGTCCTGACTTTC.

The chain uses TRBV5-6 and TRBJ2-7; D not certain. The length of the CDR3 is 12 residues. The germline V and J ends were trimmed by 1 base and 6 bases, with 8 bases remaining between them. The V gene's germline CDR1 is SGHDT and CDR2 YYEEEE. The CDR3 region is CASSLIPGEQYF. The CDR3 DNA reads TGTGCCAGCAGCTTGATCCCAGGCGAGCAGTACTTC.

This clone was counted only a few times. CDR3 residues: CASADRNTGELFF. Here the CDR3 DNA reads TGTGCCAGTGCGGACAGAAACACCGGGGAGCTGTTTTTT. V gene TRBV19 combines with J gene TRBJ2-2, with D perhaps TRBD1 (6 bases). This CDR3 contains 13 residues. Per the germline V gene, CDR1 is LNHDA and CDR2 is SQIVND (reference sequence). V lost 8 bases to trimming and J lost 2 bases, with 9 bases between them.

The chain employs TRBV9 and TRBJ2-3; 9 bases are shared with TRBD2. V lost 0 bases and J lost 4; bases outside the gene matches: 3. From germline, CDR1 is SGDLS and CDR2 YYNGEE. The CDR3 totals 15 residues. Here the CDR3 reads CASSVEVAGADTQYF. The CDR3 coding sequence is TGTGCCAGCAGCGTAGAGGTAGCGGGAGCAGATACGCAGTATTTT. The full variable domain, in which reference TRBV9 and TRBJ2-3 provide the parts outside the CDR3, is DSGVTQTPKHLITATGQRVTLRCSPRSGDLSVYWYQQSLDQGLQFLIQYYNGEERAKGNILERFSAQQFPDLHSELNLSSLELGDSALYFCASSVEVAGADTQYFGPGTRLTVL.

The CDR3 region has the DNA TGCGCCAGCAGCGGCGCCCTTAGCGGGAGGGATGAGCAGTTCTTC. It codes for CASSGALSGRDEQFF. The chain joins TRBV5-1 to TRBJ2-1, with 11 bases aligning to TRBD2. The CDR3 totals 15 residues. V gave up 4 bases and J gave up 8 bases; unmatched junction bases: 8. The V gene's germline CDR1 is SGHRS and CDR2 YFSETQ.

This clone showed up just a few times. The chain combines TRBV2 with TRBJ2-2; a weak D match, TRBD1 (6 bases). Trimming pared 8 bases from V and 2 bases from J, leaving 12 bases between. The CDR3 has 14 amino acids. CDR1 is SNHLY, CDR2 FYNNEI, per germline. The chain's CDR3 is CASQQDRNTGELFF. The CDR3 DNA is TGTGCCAGCCAACAGGACAGAAACACCGGGGAGCTGTTTTTT.

The chain joins TRBV7-9 to TRBJ1-1, with D uncertain. The ends were cut back, 5 bases at V and 4 bases at J, with 8 bases in the middle. CDR3 length: 12 residues. The germline V gene encodes CDR1 SEHNR and CDR2 FQNEAQ (reference sequence). Here the CDR3 reads CASSRGSTEAFF. The DNA of the CDR3 is TGTGCCAGCAGCCGAGGGAGCACTGAAGCTTTCTTT.

This sequence joins TRBV29-1 and TRBJ2-7; 9 nucleotides line up with TRBD2. The CDR3 totals 13 residues. The germline V gene has CDR1 SQVTM and CDR2 ANQGSEA. V shed 6 bases and J 3 bases; nucleotides not matched to a gene: 6. The chain's CDR3 is CSVLSGSVYEQYF. CDR3 nucleotide sequence: TGCAGCGTCCTTAGCGGGAGCGTCTACGAGCAGTACTTC.

DNA of the CDR3: TGCGCCAGCAGCCACGGGGGGGGCGGCACAGATACGCAGTATTTT. It specifies CASSHGGGGTDTQYF. The V gene is TRBV5-1, the J gene TRBJ2-3; the match to TRBD2 covers 8 bases. This CDR3 region has 15 residues. V was clipped by 4 bases and J by 1 base; unmatched bases: 5. Germline V lookup: CDR1 SGHRS, CDR2 YFSETQ. The whole variable domain, remainder taken from reference TRBV5-1 and TRBJ2-3, is KAGVTQTPRYLIKTRGQQVTLSCSPISGHRSVSWYQQTPGQGLQFLFEYFSETQRNKGNFPGRFSGRQFSNSRSEMNVSTLELGDSALYLCASSHGGGGTDTQYFGPGTRLTVL.

The rearrangement uses TRBV5-3 and TRBJ2-7; 13 bases fit TRBD2. TRBV5-3 falls under the ORF class, with uncertain function. The CDR3 is 18 residues long. With 1 base clipped from V and 2 bases from J, the junction kept 9 bases outside the gene matches. CDR3 sequence (DNA): TGTGCCAGAAGCTTGTCAGGGACTAGCGGGGCCCGAGCCTACGAGCAGTACTTC. This sequence encodes CARSLSGTSGARAYEQYF.

The chain combines TRBV28 with TRBJ1-2; the D gene is possibly TRBD1 (5 bases). Trimming cost V 3 bases and J 4 bases, with 15 bases left between them. The CDR3 has 15 amino acids. Germline V gives CDR1 MDHEN, CDR2 SYDVKM. CDR3 amino acids: CASSLPPGTFYGYTF. In nucleotides, the CDR3 is TGTGCCAGCAGTTTGCCCCCGGGGACTTTCTATGGCTACACCTTC.

This chain uses TRBV27 with TRBJ2-5, with D possibly being TRBD2 (5 bases). The better agreement between TRBJ2-7 and the DNA end casts doubt on the J call. The length of the CDR3 is 14 residues. Per germline, CDR1 MNHEY and CDR2 SMNVEV (reference sequence). This chain's CDR3 is CASSRRQAGYEQYF. CDR3 DNA sequence: TGTGCCAGCAGTCGGCGGCAGGCGGGTTACGAGCAGTACTTC.

The rearrangement joins TRBV6-4 to TRBJ1-5; no clear D gene. CDR1 is MRHNA, CDR2 SNTAGT, per germline. V was shortened by 2 bases and J by 2 bases, with 31 bases between the two germline ends. The CDR3 is made up of 22 amino acids. For the CDR3, the DNA is TGTGCCAGCAGTGACGTGCTAACGGAGGCAGATCCTGAAGTGGCTTGCAATCAGCCCCAGCATTTT. This translates into CASSDVLTEADPEVACNQPQHF.

This clone was found once. In DNA form, the CDR3 reads TGCAGCGTTGTGAGGACAGGAATGGGCGAGCAGTACTTC. Encoded protein: CSVVRTGMGEQYF. V usage is TRBV29-1 and J usage is TRBJ2-7, with TRBD1 matching over 7 bases. Germline CDR1 and CDR2: SQVTM and ANQGSEA. V shed 4 bases and J 6 bases; nucleotides not matched to a gene: 9. The CDR3 has 13 amino acids.

This clone was observed a handful of times. The chain uses TRBV10-3 and TRBJ2-5; 10 nucleotides align to TRBD2. This CDR3 has 15 residues. The V and J ends lost 11 bases and 4 bases, in that order; junction bases with no gene match: 13. CDR1 is ENHRY, CDR2 SYGVKD, per germline. As DNA, the CDR3 is TGTGCCGCTGCGGGGGACAGACTAGCGGGAGAGACCCAGTACTTC. Residues: CAAAGDRLAGETQYF.